This TCR beta chain was identified during a study of T-cell memory formation after mild COVID-19. Study-wide background: TCR clusters were largely donor specific.

The CDR3 is 13 residues long. The germline V gene has CDR1 MGHDK and CDR2 SYGVNS. Trimming removed 4 bases from V and 4 bases from J; junction bases left unmatched: 3. A single record per CDR3 protein comes from TCRdb applying MiXCR to the 5' RACE reads. Of roughly 250,000 distinct CDR3 sequences in the sample, roughly a sixth were seen once. This clonotype was detected only a few times. The sample was PBMCs or a T cell subset sorted from them (not recorded which). This chain links TRBV25-1 with TRBJ1-1; 7 nucleotides align to TRBD1. The TCR originated in a man aged 18 to 29 who had mild COVID-19 (a few samples of this study predate the infection). Cell type and time point are not known. The CDR3 DNA reads TGTGCCAGCAGTGCGCCAGGGGGCACTGAAGCTTTCTTT. This sequence encodes CASSAPGGTEAFF.